The sequence of this T cell receptor beta chain was determined in a study of T cell responses to AZD1222 COVID-19 vaccine (dated by TCRdb to the early 2020s). Background for the entire study: TCR sequencing was performed for about 240 trial participants, of whom some 200 were given two doses of AZD1222 and approximately 25 were given two doses of MenACWY control vaccine. Trial participants were enrolled into age subgroups of 18-55, 56-69 and 70-plus years, which contained around 150, 28 and 57 TCR-sequenced participants, respectively. The research as a whole found: Spike-specific TCR breadth and depth rose significantly after two AZD1222 doses compared with day 0 and with MenACWY recipients. Participants were mostly white British and included more females than males, and it was suggested by the authors that clonal diversity may have been underestimated. The 56-69-year group was small, and its depth increase did not reach significance, likely because of low power. Conclusions about previously exposed vaccinees were limited because only a handful of AZD1222 recipients were SARS-CoV-2 seropositive at baseline. The vaccine-associated CD4 TCRs covered the entire spike protein, and the dominant responses fell in regions 160-218 and 743-854. Nearly half of unique spike-specific TCRs reportedly recognized epitopes outside regions mutated in the B.1.351 and B.1.1.7 variants. No day 14 peak-response samples were available, so repertoires were characterized only after the peak T cell response.

The time point label on this specimen signifies: about 28 days (+/-7) after the second vaccine dose. AZD1222 recipients with second doses at about 4 weeks or about 12 weeks were pooled, because spike-specific TCR depth and breadth did not differ between schedules. Samples from vaccinated people were obtained from the UK trials COV001 and COV002, which included a single-blind randomized controlled phase 2/3 trial of AZD1222 (ChAdOx1 nCoV-19) in healthy adults. For TCRbeta chain sequencing, PBMC samples from trial participants were taken at day 0 and at day 28 after the second dose. Notes on this clone: Its target antigen remains unknown. No base quality values were provided; no much bigger clone lies one nucleotide off.

The CDR3 regions of human TCRbeta chains were analyzed by immunosequencing. As for the original processing: TCRs in the repertoires were matched against a reference library of SARS-CoV-2-specific TCRs that had been generated with the MIRA antigen-specificity platform. Breadth meant the fraction of unique TCRs that were SARS-CoV-2-associated, whereas depth meant the fraction of total T cells that were SARS-CoV-2-associated. Using the MIRA data, every spike-specific TCR was mapped to the spike region that the TCR reacted to and assigned to either a CD4 or a CD8 class. Log10-transformed breadth and depth values were compared by one-way ANOVA with Sidak's multiple comparisons tests. Entries here come from immuneACCESS through TCRdb and include only in-frame sequences with V and J called. Some clones fail to appear in such tables; in the studies checked, an unresolved V gene covers under half of the shortfall, and the cause of the remainder is unknown. V, J and clone size are taken as reported in that table, and D and trimming were inferred from the DNA itself. This sample lists approximately 150,000 clones; roughly 90% were detected once. More than 0.9% of the sample comes from the top ten.

This receptor was identified in an adult who received the AZD1222 COVID-19 vaccine. The sequencing here drew on peripheral blood, taken 28 days after the second AZD1222 dose.

The CDR3 corresponds to CATSDLGAAGRNNEQFF. The sequence in DNA is TGTGCCACCAGTGATTTGGGGGCGGCAGGGAGGAACAATGAGCAGTTCTTC. The rearranged segments are TRBV24-1 and TRBJ2-1, with a tentative D gene TRBD2 over 6 matching bases. Trimming costs V 0 bases and J 5 bases, and their ends lie 16 bases apart. As encoded in the germline V gene, CDR1 is KGHDR while CDR2 is SFDVKD. The CDR3 spans 17 residues, from the cysteine through the phenylalanine. The kept DNA is CDR3 alone, 51 bases in frame from the first base.